This T cell receptor (beta chain) was sequenced for a study of T-cell memory formation after mild COVID-19. Study context: In these data, TCR clusters were largely donor specific.

TCRdb itself ran the 5' RACE reads through MiXCR, one entry per CDR3 protein. Of about 560,000 distinct CDR3 sequences in the sample, approximately 18% were seen once. CDR3 size: 14 residues. Germline CDR1 and CDR2: DFQATT and SNEGSKA (reference sequence). V lost 1 base and J lost 3, with 11 bases in between. The chain combines TRBV20-1 with TRBJ2-3; no clear D gene. The sequencing input was PBMCs or a T cell subset sorted from them (not recorded which). The sequence was obtained from an adult woman who had mild COVID-19 (a few samples of this study predate the infection). Cell type and time point are not known. The CDR3 nucleotides read TGCAGTGCTAGAGCAGGCGGTTATACAGATACGCAGTATTTT. It is translated as CSARAGGYTDTQYF.